This T cell receptor beta chain was obtained from a study of blood T cell repertoires in COVID-19. Study background: The United States, Italy and Spain supplied acute and convalescent COVID-19 samples.

The CDR3 consists of 13 residues. Germline V lookup: CDR1 SNHLY, CDR2 FYNNEI. V lost 6 bases and J 5 bases, leaving 13 bases between the germline ends. This clone showed up just once. Data came from immunoSEQ multiplex PCR; TCRdb stores just in-frame clones and leaves some out. This sample carries more than 300,000 clones, approximately 85% of them seen once, and the ten largest clones take roughly 1.6%. This clonotype was sampled from a woman between 45 and 60 years old with acute or convalescent COVID-19. The specimen was peripheral blood. The chain has TRBV2 and TRBJ2-5; possibly TRBD1 for D (6 bases). The CDR3 loop reads CASRSDRRETQYF. The CDR3 DNA reads as TGTGCCAGCAGATCCGACAGGAGGGAGACCCAGTACTTC.